This T cell receptor beta chain was sequenced for a study of blood T cell repertoires in COVID-19. Study at large: T cells, B-cell-depleted T cells, or PBMCs supplied cDNA or gDNA.

Repertoires were generated with immunoSEQ multiplex PCR, while TCRdb's copy carries only in-frame clones and drops some. The sample contains about 260,000 clones, about 88% of which appear only once. The trim removed 5 bases at V and 5 bases at J, leaving 6 bases unmatched. CDR3 length equals 15 residues. Germline CDR1 is ENHRY and CDR2 is SYGVKD. The TCR sequence derives from a man aged 25-45 years with active or convalescent COVID-19. This rearrangement joins TRBV10-3 to TRBJ2-1; TRBD2 agrees at 10 bases. Sequenced sample: peripheral blood. CDR3 sequence reads: CAISIGLAENNEQFF. Here the CDR3 DNA reads TGTGCCATCAGTATTGGACTAGCGGAGAACAATGAGCAGTTCTTC.